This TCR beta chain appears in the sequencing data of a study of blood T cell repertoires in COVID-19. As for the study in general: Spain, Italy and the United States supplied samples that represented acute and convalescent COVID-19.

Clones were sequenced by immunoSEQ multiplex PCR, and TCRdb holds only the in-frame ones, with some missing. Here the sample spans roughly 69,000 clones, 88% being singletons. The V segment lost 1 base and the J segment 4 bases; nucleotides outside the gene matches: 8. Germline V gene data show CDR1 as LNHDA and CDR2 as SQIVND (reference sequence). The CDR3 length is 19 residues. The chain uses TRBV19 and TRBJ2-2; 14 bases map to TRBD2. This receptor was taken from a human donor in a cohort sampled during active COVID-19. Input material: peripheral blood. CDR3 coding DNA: TGTGCCAGTAGTATAGTGAGACTAGCGGGAGGGCCAGGCACCGGGGAGCTGTTTTTT. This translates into CASSIVRLAGGPGTGELFF.